This is a list of T cell receptor beta chains from one sample in a study of T cells in Graves' hyperthyroidism and ophthalmopathy. In TCRdb, the multiplex PCR reads were re-called with MiXCR into one record per CDR3 protein. The top ten hold 7% to 7.5% of the sample, which has 650,000 to 800,000 distinct CDR3 sequences, 45% seen once. Sequencing was carried out using peripheral blood or thyroid tissue (not recorded which). The receptor set was obtained from an adult man with Graves' disease, either hyperthyroidism or ophthalmopathy (not recorded which). Each CDR3 is given with its conserved first and last residue. D genes are given only for firm matches. Some rows mark clone size as missing; the rest say once, few, many or name a class of expanded clone.

d_call | j_call | clone_size | v_call | cdr3_nt | cdr3_aa
NA | TRBJ2-7 | NA | TRBV6-5 | TGTGCCAGCAGTTCCATAAAAAGCACCTACGAGCAGTACTTC | CASSSIKSTYEQYF
NA | TRBJ1-1 | NA | TRBV25-1 | TGTGCCAGCAGTGAAGGGGGTAGGAACACTGAAGCTTTCTTT | CASSEGGRNTEAFF
NA | TRBJ1-2 | NA | TRBV29-1 | TGCAGCGTTCGCCATGGGATGGGTGGCTACACCTTC | CSVRHGMGGYTF
NA | TRBJ1-3 | NA | TRBV29-1 | TGCAGCGCCATGAACACTGGAAACACCATATATTTT | CSAMNTGNTIYF
NA | TRBJ1-5 | many | TRBV12-3/TRBV12-4 | TGTGCCAGCAGTCCGGGACACGCGGGGAATCAGCCCCAGCATTTT | CASSPGHAGNQPQHF
TRBD1 | TRBJ1-2 | many | TRBV20-1 | TGCAGTGCTAGAGAGGCAGGGGGCCATGGCTACACCTTC | CSAREAGGHGYTF
NA | TRBJ1-1 | NA | TRBV7-9 | TGTGCCAGCAGCTCCTGGGCCTTTCACACTGAAGCTTTCTTT | CASSSWAFHTEAFF
NA | TRBJ1-1 | NA | TRBV25-1 | TGTGCCAGCAGCCAGCAACTAAGGACCACCGGCGAAGGTTTCTTT | CASSQQLRTTGEGFF
NA | TRBJ2-5 | few | TRBV2 | TGTGCCAGCACTCCGACTAGACACTCCCAAACCACCCAGTACTTC | CASTPTRHSQTTQYF
NA | TRBJ1-1 | few | TRBV10-3 | TGTGCCAGCAGGACCAACGGTTGGGGGAACACTGAAGCTTTCTTT | CASRTNGWGNTEAFF
NA | TRBJ1-4 | NA | TRBV7-9 | TGTGCCAGCAGCAAAGGGGGTGGTCGGGGGGGTGAAAAACTGTTTTTT | CASSKGGGRGGEKLFF
TRBD1 | TRBJ2-7 | once | TRBV29-1 | TGCAGCCAAGCCGGGACAGGGGCCTACGAGCAGTACTTC | CSQAGTGAYEQYF
NA | TRBJ1-1 | NA | TRBV10-3 | TGTGCCATCAGTGAGGACAGGATGGGGAACACTGAAGCTTTCTTT | CAISEDRMGNTEAFF
TRBD2 | TRBJ2-7 | few | TRBV7-2 | TGTGCCAGCAGCCCCTCGACTAGCGGGAGTTCCTACGAGCAGTACTTC | CASSPSTSGSSYEQYF
NA | TRBJ2-2 | many | TRBV6-6 | TGTGCCAGCAGCAGGGGCGGTGTCACCGGGGAGCTGTTTTTT | CASSRGGVTGELFF
TRBD1 | TRBJ2-7 | few | TRBV7-9 | TGTGCCAGCAGCTTAGGGGGACAGGGTTTCTACGAGCAGTACTTC | CASSLGGQGFYEQYF
NA | TRBJ2-7 | NA | TRBV5-1 | TGCGCCAGCAGACAGGGAGACTACGAGCAGTACTTC | CASRQGDYEQYF
NA | TRBJ1-4 | few | TRBV5-1 | TGCGCCAGCAGCTTGGGAACGGAAGGGGAAAAACTGTTTTTT | CASSLGTEGEKLFF
NA | TRBJ1-5 | NA | TRBV11-2 | TGTGCCAGCAGCTTAGAATTAAGTAGCAATCAGCCCCAGCATTTT | CASSLELSSNQPQHF
NA | TRBJ1-6 | many | TRBV7-2 | TGTGCCAGCAGCTTAGAGAACAGAGGTTCACCCCTCCACTTT | CASSLENRGSPLHF
NA | TRBJ2-3 | few | TRBV10-2 | TGCGCCAGCAGCGGGCAACAAAGCACAGATACGCAGTATTTT | CASSGQQSTDTQYF
NA | TRBJ1-6 | NA | TRBV15 | TGTGCCACCAGCAGACAAGGACAGAATAATTCACCCCTCCACTTT | CATSRQGQNNSPLHF
NA | TRBJ1-2 | NA | TRBV7-9 | TGTGCCAGCAGCTTACCGGGGCACGGCTACACCTTC | CASSLPGHGYTF
TRBD2 | TRBJ2-7 | few | TRBV9 | TGTGCCAGCAGCGTAGGTGGTAGCGGGGATTACGAGCAGTACTTC | CASSVGGSGDYEQYF
TRBD1 | TRBJ1-5 | NA | TRBV2 | TGTGCCAGCAGCGTCGGTGGGACAGATAATCAGCCCCAGCATTTT | CASSVGGTDNQPQHF
NA | TRBJ1-1 | few | TRBV10-3 | TGTGCCAGCAGTGCCCTGGGGAGGCCGAACACTGAAGCTTTCTTT | CASSALGRPNTEAFF
NA | TRBJ2-7 | many | TRBV7-9 | TGTGCCAGCAGCTTAGAGGCGGACAGCCAGTACGAGCAGTACTTC | CASSLEADSQYEQYF
NA | TRBJ1-3 | NA | TRBV29-1 | TGCAGCGTTGAGGTTGAGACAGGAAACACCATATATTTT | CSVEVETGNTIYF
NA | TRBJ1-6 | few | TRBV6-5 | TGTGCCAGCAGTTACTCAGCCTATAATTCACCCCTCCACTTT | CASSYSAYNSPLHF
NA | TRBJ1-5 | NA | TRBV5-1 | TGCGCCAGCAGCCCGGGGGCGGGGTATAGCAATCAGCCCCAGCATTTT | CASSPGAGYSNQPQHF
NA | TRBJ1-2 | NA | TRBV7-9 | TGTGCCAGCAGCCCCTATCGAGGACAGCACTATGGCTACACCTTC | CASSPYRGQHYGYTF
NA | TRBJ2-5 | NA | TRBV20-1 | TGCAGTGCTAGTTCATCCCAGTACTTC | CSASSSQYF
NA | TRBJ1-2 | NA | TRBV10-3 | TGTGCCAGCTGTATTCGCGCCTCGGATGGCTACACCTTC | CASCIRASDGYTF
NA | TRBJ2-7 | NA | TRBV6-1 | TGTGCCAGCAGTGAAGGGGGAGGTCACGAGCAGTACTTC | CASSEGGGHEQYF
TRBD1 | TRBJ2-7 | many | TRBV7-2 | TGTGCCAGCAGCGGGACAGGGAACGAGCAGTACTTC | CASSGTGNEQYF
TRBD1 | TRBJ2-7 | NA | TRBV19 | TGTGCCAGTAGAGAGGGACAGGGTTATCAATACGAGCAGTACTTC | CASREGQGYQYEQYF
TRBD1 | TRBJ1-2 | many | TRBV7-9 | TGTGCCAGCAGCTTAACGGCTGGGCAGGGGGCGAACTATGGCTACACCTTC | CASSLTAGQGANYGYTF
TRBD2 | TRBJ2-6 | NA | TRBV29-1 | TGCAGCGCTGCTGGGACTAGCGGGAGGGCCAACGTCCTGACTTTC | CSAAGTSGRANVLTF
NA | TRBJ1-1 | few | TRBV20-1 | TGCAGTGCTAGACCGGGGCAGCCTATGAACACTGAAGCTTTCTTT | CSARPGQPMNTEAFF
NA | TRBJ2-7 | once | TRBV2 | TGTGCCAGCATTGGGGAAGGTAAGCAGTACTTC | CASIGEGKQYF
NA | TRBJ1-1 | NA | TRBV9 | TGTGCCACCCGGTCCGGACGATACACTGAAGCTTTCTTT | CATRSGRYTEAFF
NA | TRBJ2-5 | NA | TRBV24-1 | TGTGCCACCAGCGAGGGGTCTGGAAGGCAAGAGACCCAGTACTTC | CATSEGSGRQETQYF
NA | TRBJ1-1 | many | TRBV11-2 | TGTGCCAGCAGCTCGCTAGACTGGAACACTGAAGCTTTCTTT | CASSSLDWNTEAFF
NA | TRBJ1-4 | NA | TRBV20-1 | TGCAGTGCCACCAATCCAGGGGCGGGGGCTAATGAAAAACTGTTTTTT | CSATNPGAGANEKLFF
NA | TRBJ2-7 | NA | TRBV11-2 | TGTGCCAGCAGCGCTAGACAGGCTGGGAACTACGAGCAGTACTTC | CASSARQAGNYEQYF
NA | TRBJ1-6 | NA | TRBV7-4 | TGTGCCTGGACGAGGACAGTAGGATCACCCCTCCACTTT | CAWTRTVGSPLHF
NA | TRBJ1-2 | few | TRBV7-9 | TGTGCCAGCAGCTGGGCCCTTAAGGGGATCTATGGCTACACCTTC | CASSWALKGIYGYTF
NA | TRBJ2-7 | few | TRBV12-3/TRBV12-4 | TGTGCCAGCCGCAGGACGGCGGGGTCCGAGCAGTACTTC | CASRRTAGSEQYF
TRBD1 | TRBJ1-2 | many | TRBV2 | TGTGCCAGCAGTTTCACAGGGGGCATAGATGGCTACACCTTC | CASSFTGGIDGYTF
TRBD1 | TRBJ2-1 | NA | TRBV7-9 | TGTGCCAGCAGCTTAGTACAGGGGGCGAATGAGCAGTTCTTC | CASSLVQGANEQFF
TRBD1 | TRBJ2-7 | NA | TRBV19 | TGTGCCGGTCGACAGGGAAGTCAGTACGAGCAGTACTTC | CAGRQGSQYEQYF
NA | TRBJ1-2 | NA | TRBV10-3 | TGTGCCATCAGTGAGTCTACACAAGGCTATGGCTACACCTTC | CAISESTQGYGYTF
NA | TRBJ2-2 | NA | TRBV7-9 | TGTGCCAGCAGCCACGTCCGGGACATTAACACCGGGGAGCTGTTTTTT | CASSHVRDINTGELFF
NA | TRBJ1-6 | NA | TRBV7-8 | TGTGCCAGCGGCGCGGACTGGGGGAATTCACCCCTCCACTTT | CASGADWGNSPLHF
NA | TRBJ1-1 | NA | TRBV13 | TGTGCCAGCAGCGCCCTGCGGGGGGTAAATACTGAAGCTTTCTTT | CASSALRGVNTEAFF
NA | TRBJ1-1 | few | TRBV7-2 | TGTGCCAGCAGCTTGAGGGGTGATCTGAACACTGAAGCTTTCTTT | CASSLRGDLNTEAFF
NA | TRBJ2-6 | few | TRBV10-3 | TGTGCCAGCAGTTACGTAGTCTCTGGGGCCAACGTCCTGACTTTC | CASSYVVSGANVLTF